These T cell receptor beta chains were read from a single sample in a study of CD8 T cells in ankylosing spondylitis. TCRdb passed the 5' RACE reads through MiXCR, listing each CDR3 protein once. In the table there are about 390,000 distinct CDR3 sequences, 20% to 25% of which are singletons. The specimen was blood, either unsorted or a sorted T cell fraction (not recorded which). These receptors originate from a male donor with ankylosing spondylitis. CDR3s include the opening cysteine and the closing phenylalanine or tryptophan. A D gene is named only where the DNA matches it firmly. Not all rows give a size; the values are once, few, many and, for expanded clones, a class.

clone_size	cdr3_length	j_call	v_call	d_call	cdr3_aa	cdr3_nt
few	14	TRBJ1-2	TRBV5-1	NA	CASSDPGGTYGYTF	TGCGCCAGCAGTGACCCCGGGGGCACCTATGGCTACACCTTC
NA	18	TRBJ2-7	TRBV5-5	NA	CASSLASRPGMSSYEQYF	TGTGCCAGCAGCTTGGCTTCTAGGCCGGGGATGAGCTCCTACGAGCAGTACTTC
many	15	TRBJ2-3	TRBV5-1	TRBD2	CASSLAGGPTDTQYF	TGCGCCAGCAGCTTGGCGGGAGGGCCGACAGATACGCAGTATTTT
NA	13	TRBJ1-4	TRBV4-3	NA	CASSQERGEKLFF	TGCGCCAGCAGCCAAGAAAGGGGCGAAAAACTGTTTTTT
many	17	TRBJ2-1	TRBV14	NA	CASSERIIPQAHNEQFF	TGTGCCAGCAGCGAAAGAATAATCCCACAGGCTCACAATGAGCAGTTCTTC
many	18	TRBJ2-3	TRBV7-3	TRBD2	CASSLTGGLARLRDTQYF	TGTGCCAGCAGCTTAACCGGGGGACTAGCGCGGCTTAGGGATACGCAGTATTTT
NA	14	TRBJ2-6	TRBV28	NA	CAIRPSSGANVLTF	TGTGCCATCCGCCCGAGCTCTGGGGCCAACGTCCTGACTTTC
few	13	TRBJ1-1	TRBV7-9	NA	CASSDGPYTEAFF	TGTGCCAGCAGCGACGGGCCCTACACTGAAGCTTTCTTT
once	16	TRBJ2-5	TRBV4-1	TRBD2	CASSQPGRGGGWTQYF	TGCGCCAGCAGCCAGCCGGGGAGGGGAGGAGGGTGGACCCAGTACTTC
few	17	TRBJ1-4	TRBV15	TRBD1	CATSKDRGYTTNEKLFF	TGTGCCACCAGCAAAGACAGGGGTTATACAACTAATGAAAAACTGTTTTTT
NA	14	TRBJ1-1	TRBV20-1	TRBD1	CSARRQGPNTEAFF	TGCAGTGCTAGAAGACAGGGACCGAACACTGAAGCTTTCTTT
few	12	TRBJ2-7	TRBV7-9	TRBD1	CASSSPDRVKEF	TGTGCCAGCAGCTCACCGGACAGGGTTAAGGAGTTC
few	15	TRBJ2-2	TRBV9	NA	CASSEQGDFTGELFF	TGTGCCAGCAGCGAACAAGGGGACTTTACCGGGGAGCTGTTTTTT
NA	16	TRBJ2-7	TRBV6-2/TRBV6-3	TRBD1	CASSTLRDRGSYEQYF	TGTGCCAGCAGTACCCTCCGGGACAGGGGATCCTACGAGCAGTACTTC
few	16	TRBJ2-1	TRBV6-5	NA	CASSYDLARSYNEQFF	TGTGCCAGCAGTTACGACCTAGCCCGCTCCTACAATGAGCAGTTCTTC
NA	14	TRBJ2-7	TRBV28	TRBD1	CASSFGTGSYEQYF	TGTGCCAGCAGTTTTGGGACAGGCTCCTACGAGCAGTACTTC
NA	16	TRBJ1-1	TRBV20-1	NA	CSARDGRNGGNTEAFF	TGCAGTGCTAGAGATGGCCGTAACGGGGGGAACACTGAAGCTTTCTTT
NA	12	TRBJ1-1	TRBV6-2/TRBV6-3	TRBD1	CASRLQGTEAFF	TGTGCCAGCAGATTACAGGGGACTGAAGCTTTCTTT
many	14	TRBJ2-7	TRBV7-2	TRBD2	CASSQLAGSYEQYF	TGTGCCAGCAGCCAACTAGCGGGGAGCTACGAGCAGTACTTC
NA	13	TRBJ2-2	TRBV4-2	NA	CASSQVAAGELFF	TGTGCCAGCAGCCAAGTTGCCGCCGGGGAGCTGTTTTTT
few	16	TRBJ2-3	TRBV18	TRBD2	CASSPGLAAITDTQYF	TGTGCCAGCTCGCCGGGACTAGCGGCTATCACAGATACGCAGTATTTT
few	13	TRBJ1-1	TRBV14	NA	CASSQDWESEAFF	TGTGCCAGCAGCCAAGATTGGGAAAGTGAAGCTTTCTTT